This TCR beta chain appears in the sequencing data of a study of shared clonotypes between healthy human individuals. Overall study: The people who gave samples were a couple of women and a few men aged 18 to 49.

This clone has a count of ten or more. Antigen unknown. CDR1 LNHDA and CDR2 SQIVND come from the germline V gene (reference sequence). The V gene end was trimmed by 6 bases and the J gene end by 6 bases; junction bases not matched to a gene: 16. The CDR3 has 16 residues. Each PCR replicate run on unsorted PBMC took in 250 to 350 ng DNA, tens of thousands of T cell genomes. TCRdb's table, derived via immunoSEQ multiplex PCR, lists solely in-frame clones and lacks some. The sample lists some 500,000 clones, roughly 80% occurring once. Every donor, a Caucasian adult, lived in Nashville, Tennessee. Study-level results: The researchers took only blood, and tissue repertoires probably look different.

Specimen: PBMCs. This TCR was sampled from a woman aged 35 to 49 in good health. Some clones in this sample may be carry-over from other donors' samples. The chain links TRBV19 to TRBJ2-7, with 8 bases aligning to TRBD1. CDR3 in amino acids: CASSLDRVVSVGEQYF. The CDR3 DNA reads TGTGCCAGTAGCTTGGACAGGGTTGTAAGTGTTGGCGAGCAGTACTTC.